These 4 T cell receptor beta chains were sequenced from one sample in a study of CD4+ T cells in melanoma. Sequenced by immunoSEQ multiplex PCR; TCRdb stores in-frame clones only, minus some. The repertoire holds roughly 15,000 clones, approximately 71% seen once, with 18% in the top ten. The material sequenced was cells from a culture (not recorded whether cultured in vitro). These receptors all come from a human donor with melanoma.

The chain has TRBV5-1 and TRBJ1-1, with 9 bases that match TRBD1. Germline V gene lookup returns CDR1 SGHRS and CDR2 YFSETQ. Trimming cost V 5 bases and J 6 bases; bases outside gene matches: 8. The CDR3 length is 14 residues. The CDR3 region is CASRATTGGPEAFF. The CDR3 nucleotides read TGCGCCAGCAGGGCTACAACAGGGGGCCCTGAAGCTTTCTTT.

This clone is medium-sized (0.01 to 0.1%). V usage is TRBV27 and J usage is TRBJ1-3; 9 bases align to TRBD1. This CDR3 is 16 amino acids long. Trimming took 0 bases from V and 2 from J; bases not matched to a gene: 2. Germline CDR1 and CDR2: MNHEY and SMNVEV (reference sequence). The CDR3 DNA reads TGTGCCAGCAGTTTATCCGGGACAGGGACTGGAAACACCATATATTTT. It encodes CASSLSGTGTGNTIYF.

This chain uses TRBV5-4 with TRBJ1-1; 7 bases map to TRBD1. This CDR3 contains 15 residues. CDR1 SGHNT and CDR2 YYREEE come from the germline V gene (reference sequence). V was clipped by 3 bases and J by 8 bases; unmatched bases: 13. CDR3 sequence reads: CASSSRTGASAEAFF. The CDR3 coding sequence is TGTGCCAGCAGCTCACGGACAGGAGCAAGCGCGGAAGCTTTCTTT.

The chain has TRBV7-8 and TRBJ2-5; 13 bases are shared with TRBD2. Germline lookup yields CDR1 SGHVS and CDR2 FQNEAQ. This CDR3 is 19 amino acids long. With V trimmed by 4 bases and J by 2 bases, 13 bases remained unmatched. The CDR3 DNA reads TGTGCCAGCAGCTACAGGGGACTAGCGGGGAGGGGGGCTCAAGAGACCCAGTACTTC. Translating gives CASSYRGLAGRGAQETQYF.